The 4 T cell receptor beta chains in this list originate from one sample, sequenced in a study of CD8 T cells in ankylosing spondylitis. One entry per CDR3 protein, called by TCRdb with MiXCR from the 5' RACE reads. The data hold 200,000 to 300,000 distinct CDR3 sequences, with approximately 11% observed a single time. Specimen: blood, either unsorted or a sorted T cell fraction (not recorded which). These receptor sequences come from a male donor with ankylosing spondylitis or in good health (not recorded which).

The table lists this clonotype with many counts. The gene calls are TRBV7-3 and TRBJ2-5, with D perhaps TRBD2 (6 bases). Looked up from germline, CDR1 is SGHTA and CDR2 is FQGTGA. V lost 5 bases and J lost 4, with 14 bases in between. The CDR3 is 14 residues long. The CDR3 region is CASSRGTGRETQYF. In DNA, the CDR3 is TGTGCCAGCAGCAGAGGGACTGGGCGAGAGACCCAGTACTTC.

This clonotype was seen repeatedly, ten times or more. The rearrangement links TRBV29-1 to TRBJ2-5; D perhaps matches TRBD1 (6 bases). V shed 3 bases and J shed 5 bases, with 19 bases lying between them. The CDR3 is 15 amino acids. Looked up from germline, CDR1 is SQVTM and CDR2 is ANQGSEA. The CDR3: CSVDPDRKGLETQYF. The CDR3 nucleotides read TGCAGCGTTGACCCCGACAGGAAAGGGCTTGAGACCCAGTACTTC.

This clonotype was observed a handful of times. CDR3 sequence: CASTHTIGGEDSPLHF. As DNA, the CDR3 is TGTGCCAGCACCCATACGATAGGGGGCGAGGATTCACCCCTCCACTTT. The rearrangement links TRBV12-3 or TRBV12-4 to TRBJ1-6; 7 bases line up with TRBD1. The CDR3 sequence is 16 residues long. V shed 7 bases, J shed 8 bases, and the junction held 14 bases outside the gene matches.

This rearrangement joins TRBV9 to TRBJ1-6, with D unresolved. Between the trimmed V and J ends, which lost 0 bases and 0 bases, there was a span of 1 base. The CDR3 length is 14 residues. Germline V gene sequence: CDR1 SGDLS, CDR2 YYNGEE. The CDR3 DNA reads TGTGCCAGCAGCGTAGACTCCTATAATTCACCCCTCCACTTT. It is translated as CASSVDSYNSPLHF.